This record covers a single T cell receptor (beta chain). Its antigen is unknown. The data derive from a study of shared clonotypes between healthy human individuals. Study-level results: The researchers took only blood, and tissue repertoires probably look different. Read depth was anticipated to influence clonotype sharing among donors. Though the depth was large, rarefaction showed that sorted-subset sequencing was incomplete.

CD4+ cells underwent separation, giving CD45RA+ naive and CD45RA-negative memory subsets. Only in-frame clones appear in the TCRdb table, and some are missing; sequencing was by immunoSEQ multiplex PCR. The table has 2 million to 2.5 million clones, 85% to 95% seen once; the top ten hold about 0.36%. The CDR3 sequence is 15 residues long. V was clipped by 3 bases and J by 12 bases; unmatched bases: 13. Germline V gene lookup returns CDR1 MDHEN and CDR2 SYDVKM. The TCR was taken from a man in his late teens or twenties in good health. Some clones in this sample may be carry-over from other donors' samples. The V gene is TRBV28, the J gene TRBJ1-4, with 7 bases that match TRBD1. The sequencing input was naive CD4+ T cells from PBMCs. Subset described: CD45RA+ positively selected. The CDR3 sequence is CASSFQGGMMKELFF. DNA for the CDR3: TGTGCCAGCAGTTTTCAGGGGGGAATGATGAAAGAACTGTTTTTT.